This T cell receptor beta chain originates from a study of CXCR3-negative and CXCR3-positive naive CD8 T cells. As to this clonotype: What it recognizes is unknown.

CDR1 SQVTM and CDR2 ANQGSEA come from the germline V gene. This CDR3 contains 14 residues. The libraries of TRB cDNA were constructed through 5' RACE using UMI labels. TCRdb reprocessed the 5' RACE reads, with one entry per CDR3 protein and no DNA. Recorded for this sample: about 40,000 distinct CDR3 sequences. Whole-study findings and limits: With surface CD5 comparable between naive subsets, TCR strength was estimated using properties derived from the TRB CDR3. Naive CXCR3-positive and CXCR3-negative cells shared TRBV-TRBJ usage; memory cells diverged.

Sequencing was performed on memory CD8+ T cells from blood. The J gene is TRBJ2-7, the V gene TRBV29-1; TCRdb outputs TRBD1, but without DNA this stays unchecked. This receptor was obtained from a human donor in good health. Some clones in this sample may be carry-over from other donors' samples. Here the CDR3 reads CSVARRRTNYEQYF.